This TCR beta chain was found in a study of identical twins. TCRdb reprocessed the 5' RACE reads via MiXCR and lists one record per CDR3 protein. The repertoire includes 250,000 to 350,000 distinct CDR3 sequences, over 8.5% of them detected once, and 6% to 8.5% sits in the top ten. V was clipped by 3 bases and J by 5 bases, with 5 bases between them. The CDR3 sequence is 12 residues long. A further study also used this sample, focusing on yellow fever vaccine responses in identical twins.

The V call is TRBV12-3 or TRBV12-4, the J call TRBJ1-5; D gene uncertain. The sequencing sample was made of CD8+ T cells sorted from blood. The sequence derives from a woman younger than 35 in good health. In DNA, the CDR3 is TGTGCCAGCAGTTTCCCTGATCAGCCCCAGCATTTT. Protein product: CASSFPDQPQHF.